The rows below give T cell receptor beta chains drawn from one sample of a study of OX40 agonist ivuxolimab in advanced cancers. Using immunoSEQ multiplex PCR, the repertoire was profiled, and TCRdb retains in-frame clones only, with some absent. The data hold fewer than 30,000 clones, with 76% observed a single time. The sequenced sample was CD4+ or CD8+ T cells sorted from blood, obtained in a trial of the OX40 agonist ivuxolimab. The receptors stem from an adult with an advanced solid tumor such as melanoma, head and neck, liver or kidney cancer. Each CDR3 is given with its conserved first and last residue. D genes are given only for firm matches. Clone size appears in some rows only: once, few, many, or a class for an expanded clone.

D: -; J: TRBJ1-2; V: TRBV2; size: -; CDR3: CASSSGLSGYGYTF; DNA: TGTGCCAGCAGTTCGGGACTTTCCGGATATGGCTACACCTTC
D: -; J: TRBJ2-5; V: TRBV5-1; size: -; CDR3: CASSSGQLMETQYF; DNA: TGCGCCAGCAGCTCCGGACAACTCATGGAGACCCAGTACTTC
D: -; J: TRBJ2-6; V: TRBV27; size: -; CDR3: CASSSGAGANVLTF; DNA: TGTGCCAGCAGTTCCGGGGCTGGGGCCAACGTCCTGACTTTC
D: -; J: TRBJ1-4; V: TRBV5-1; size: -; CDR3: CASSLGTGPNEKLFF; DNA: TGCGCCAGCAGCTTGGGAACGGGGCCTAATGAAAAACTGTTTTTT
D: TRBD2; J: TRBJ2-7; V: TRBV4-1; size: once; CDR3: CASSQAPTSGYEQYF; DNA: TGCGCCAGCAGCCAAGCCCCGACTAGCGGCTACGAGCAGTACTTC
D: -; J: TRBJ2-7; V: TRBV7-9; size: -; CDR3: CASSPGGSGTYEQYF; DNA: TGTGCCAGCAGCCCTGGGGGTTCAGGCACCTACGAGCAGTACTTC
D: -; J: TRBJ2-5; V: TRBV11-2; size: -; CDR3: CASSSRIFQETQYF; DNA: TGTGCCAGCAGCTCCAGGATCTTTCAAGAGACCCAGTACTTC
D: -; J: TRBJ1-5; V: TRBV28; size: -; CDR3: CASTQMYQPQHF; DNA: TGTGCCAGCACCCAGATGTATCAGCCCCAGCATTTT
D: TRBD2; J: TRBJ2-3; V: TRBV7-3; size: -; CDR3: CASSLGTPSGGRTDTQYF; DNA: TGTGCCAGCAGCTTAGGTACCCCTAGCGGGGGGAGGACAGATACGCAGTATTTT
D: -; J: TRBJ2-7; V: TRBV7-2; size: -; CDR3: CASSLAGTESCEQYF; DNA: TGTGCCAGCAGCTTAGCCGGGACCGAGTCCTGCGAGCAGTACTTC
D: TRBD1; J: TRBJ1-3; V: TRBV5-5; size: -; CDR3: CASSRNRGQVDSSGNTIYF; DNA: TGTGCCAGCAGCCGGAACCGGGGACAGGTTGATTCCTCTGGAAACACCATATATTTT
D: -; J: TRBJ2-3; V: TRBV7-9; size: -; CDR3: CASSPSTDTQYF; DNA: TGTGCCAGCAGCCCCAGCACAGATACGCAGTATTTT
D: -; J: TRBJ2-1; V: TRBV11-3; size: -; CDR3: CASSNTGGSEQFF; DNA: TGTGCCAGCAGCAACACTGGCGGTAGTGAGCAGTTCTTC
D: -; J: TRBJ2-2; V: TRBV6-5; size: -; CDR3: CATLLENTGELFF; DNA: TGTGCCACCTTGCTGGAGAACACCGGGGAGCTGTTTTTT
D: -; J: TRBJ1-6; V: TRBV5-4; size: -; CDR3: CASSLESHRNSPLHF; DNA: TGTGCCAGCAGCTTGGAGTCTCACAGGAATTCACCCCTCCACTTT